These T cell receptor beta chains were read from a single sample in a study of cytomegalovirus exposure and HLA in healthy donors. Measured with immunoSEQ multiplex PCR; TCRdb has only the in-frame clones, and not every one. The data contain 120,000 or so clones, around 70% of them singletons. The sample comprised PBMCs. Source of these receptors: a man between 25 and 39 years old in good health and CMV-seropositive. The CDR3 runs from the conserved cysteine through the conserved F or W. The order of the fields is D gene, J gene, clone size, V gene, CDR3 DNA, CDR3 protein. The D gene is left open where the match is weak. Clone size, where shown, is once, few, many, or a class for clones that have expanded.

>TRBD1|TRBJ1-3|.|TRBV27
TGTGCCAGCGCTCGGGCAGGGGGAAATGCTGGAAACACCATATATTTT
CASARAGGNAGNTIYF
>.|TRBJ2-4|few|TRBV11-3
TGTGCCAGCAACTTAAGCTCTATGGCGGGCGAAAACAAAAACATTCAGTACTTC
CASNLSSMAGENKNIQYF
>.|TRBJ1-1|.|TRBV15
TGTGCCACCAGCAGAGATCCCTCCCCGGCGGCTGAAGCTTTCTTT
CATSRDPSPAAEAFF
>.|TRBJ2-7|once|TRBV2
TGTGCCAGCAGTGAACCCGTATTGCGGGAGCAGTACTTC
CASSEPVLREQYF
>.|TRBJ2-1|.|TRBV7-9
TGTGCCAGCAGCGCCGGCGCCACTATAGCGGATGAGCAGTTCTTC
CASSAGATIADEQFF
>.|TRBJ1-3|once|TRBV6-6
TGTGCCAGCAGTCCGAGTGTATTTGGAAACACCATATATTTT
CASSPSVFGNTIYF
>.|TRBJ1-2|once|TRBV9
TGTGCCAGCAGCGTAGAGGCCTGGAGGTCGGATGGCTACACCTTC
CASSVEAWRSDGYTF
>.|TRBJ2-7|.|TRBV5-4
TGTGCCAGCAGTTCTGACACTCGCGAGCAGTACTTC
CASSSDTREQYF
>.|TRBJ1-2|.|TRBV5-1
TGCGCCAGCAGCTTGGAAGACACAGGCCTCTATGGCTACACCTTC
CASSLEDTGLYGYTF
>TRBD1|TRBJ1-2|.|TRBV6-4
TGTGCCAGCAGTGCCCAACAGGGGAACTATGGCTACACCTTC
CASSAQQGNYGYTF
>TRBD2|TRBJ2-3|few|TRBV6-4
TGTGCCAGCAGTGACTCCAGCGGGACGACAGATACGCAGTATTTT
CASSDSSGTTDTQYF
>TRBD1|TRBJ1-2|few|TRBV19
TGTGCCAGTAGCTTCCCGGGACAGGGTCAGTATGGCTACACCTTC
CASSFPGQGQYGYTF
>.|TRBJ2-1|once|TRBV19
TGTGCCAGTAGCCCAAAAAGGGGCTATACGAATGAGCAGTTCTTC
CASSPKRGYTNEQFF
>.|TRBJ2-5|once|TRBV12-2
TGTGCAAGTCGCTTGTGGCTAGCGGGAGATGAAGAGACCCAGTACTTC
CASRLWLAGDEETQYF
>TRBD1|TRBJ2-1|.|TRBV2
TGTGCCACGGACAGGGGGAGGAATGAGCAGTTCTTC
CATDRGRNEQFF
>TRBD1|TRBJ1-4|.|TRBV5-8
TGTGCCAGCAGCTTGTGGGACAGGCCTAATGAAAAACTGTTTTTT
CASSLWDRPNEKLFF
>.|TRBJ2-3|once|TRBV6-1
TGTGCCAGCAGTGACGTCCTTTCGGATACGCAGTATTTT
CASSDVLSDTQYF
>.|TRBJ2-1|.|TRBV5-1
TGCGCCAGCAGCTTGCTTAATGAGCAGTTCTTC
CASSLLNEQFF
>TRBD2|TRBJ2-1|.|TRBV4-3
TGCGCCAGCAGCCAAGATCTATCGCTAGCGGATATTTACAATGAGCAGTTCTTC
CASSQDLSLADIYNEQFF
>.|TRBJ1-1|.|TRBV28
TGTGCCAGCAGGAGGGCCACTGAAGCTTTCTTT
CASRRATEAFF
>TRBD1|TRBJ2-7|once|TRBV11-2
TGTGCCAGCAGCCCGCACCCATCGACAGGGGATTACGAGCAGTACTTC
CASSPHPSTGDYEQYF
>TRBD1|TRBJ2-5|once|TRBV9
TGTGCCAGCAGCGTAGTAACAGGGGCTGTGGAGACCCAGTACTTC
CASSVVTGAVETQYF
>.|TRBJ2-7|few|TRBV7-9
TGTGCCAGCAGCTTAGCGGAAGGGGGCGAGCAGTACTTC
CASSLAEGGEQYF
>.|TRBJ1-1|.|TRBV19
TGTGCCAGTAGGTTACAGGGTGGGATAAAAGCTTTCTTT
CASRLQGGIKAFF
>TRBD2|TRBJ2-5|.|TRBV9
TGTGCCAGCAGCGTAGAGGGAGGGCGAACGGAGACCCAGTACTTC
CASSVEGGRTETQYF
>TRBD1|TRBJ2-7|.|TRBV7-9
TGTGCCAGCAGCTTAGGAACAGGGGGAAGGTGGTACTTC
CASSLGTGGRWYF
>.|TRBJ1-5|.|TRBV28
TGTGCCAGCAAGGAGGGTTCCAATCAGCCCCAGCATTTT
CASKEGSNQPQHF
>.|TRBJ1-1|few|TRBV4-3
TGCGCCAGCAGCCCATGGACAGCTCCTAACACTGAAGCTTTCTTT
CASSPWTAPNTEAFF
>TRBD1|TRBJ1-5|.|TRBV28
TGTGCCAGCAGACGGACAGGGTTCAATCAGCCCCAGCATTTT
CASRRTGFNQPQHF
>TRBD2|TRBJ2-1|.|TRBV5-1
TGCGCCAGCAGCCCTCGACTAGCTTCTGCCTACAATGAGCAGTTCTTC
CASSPRLASAYNEQFF
>.|TRBJ2-1|once|TRBV4-3
TGCGCCAGCAGCCAAGATTTGGGCATGTCCTACAATGAGCAGTTCTTC
CASSQDLGMSYNEQFF
>TRBD2|TRBJ2-4|.|TRBV7-2
TGTGCCAGCAGCTTGGCCGGGACTAGCGGGATAGCCAAAAACATTCAGTACTTC
CASSLAGTSGIAKNIQYF